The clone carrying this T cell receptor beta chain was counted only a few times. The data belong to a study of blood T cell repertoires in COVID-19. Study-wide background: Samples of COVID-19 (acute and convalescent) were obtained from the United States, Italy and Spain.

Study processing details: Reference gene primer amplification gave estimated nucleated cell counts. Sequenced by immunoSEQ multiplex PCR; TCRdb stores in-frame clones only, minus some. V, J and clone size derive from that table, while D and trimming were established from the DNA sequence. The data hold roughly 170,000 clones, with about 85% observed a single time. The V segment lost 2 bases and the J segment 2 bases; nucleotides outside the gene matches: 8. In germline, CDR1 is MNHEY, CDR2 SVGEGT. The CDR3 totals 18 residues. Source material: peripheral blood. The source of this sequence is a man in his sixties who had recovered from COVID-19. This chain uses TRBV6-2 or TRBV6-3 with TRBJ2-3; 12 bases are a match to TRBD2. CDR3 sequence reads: CASSYLAGGPRDTDTQYF. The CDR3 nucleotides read TGTGCCAGCAGTTACCTAGCGGGGGGGCCGAGAGACACAGATACGCAGTATTTT.